Shown below are 18 T cell receptor beta chains from a single sample sequenced in a study of cytomegalovirus exposure and HLA in healthy donors. PCR amplification relied on 60 Vbeta primers (plus 13 Jbeta primers). TCRdb keeps only in-frame clones here, not all; method: immunoSEQ multiplex PCR. Here the sample spans some 220,000 clones, more than 70% being singletons. Sequencing input: PBMCs. These receptors were collected from a boy between 10 and 17 years old in good health and CMV-seronegative.

This rearrangement joins TRBV10-1 to TRBJ2-7; 7 bases fit TRBD1. Germline values: CDR1 WNHNN, CDR2 SYGVQD (reference sequence). Trimming at V came to 4 bases and at J to 0 bases, leaving 6 bases not matched to a gene. The CDR3 runs to 15 residues. The CDR3 coding sequence is TGCGCCAGCAGTGGGAGCCGGGACAGCTCCTACGAGCAGTACTTC. It encodes CASSGSRDSSYEQYF.

The genes are TRBV7-9 and TRBJ2-7; maybe TRBD1 (6 bases). CDR3 length: 11 amino acids. In germline, CDR1 is SEHNR, CDR2 FQNEAQ (reference sequence). Trimming removed 5 bases at V and 6 bases at J, with 8 bases between. CDR3 coding DNA: TGTGCCAGCAGCAAAGGGGGCGAGCAGTACTTC. Translated, it gives CASSKGGEQYF.

The chain joins TRBV10-3 to TRBJ2-3; D call uncertain. The V end was cut by 0 bases, the J end by 0 bases, with 10 bases between. The CDR3 runs to 16 residues. Germline V gene data show CDR1 as ENHRY and CDR2 as SYGVKD. The CDR3 nucleotides are TGTGCCATCAGTGAGTCGCGTCAGGCTAGCACAGATACGCAGTATTTT. As protein: CAISESRQASTDTQYF.

The genes are TRBV4-1 and TRBJ1-1; D not certain. The CDR3 spans 13 residues. Germline assignment: CDR1 MGHRA and CDR2 YSYEKL. V lost 3 bases to trimming and J lost 3 bases, with 8 bases between them. The CDR3 DNA sequence: TGCGCCAGCAGCCACCCCAGTGACACTGAAGCTTTCTTT. Encoded protein: CASSHPSDTEAFF.

There are a few counts of this clone. The chain has TRBV9 and TRBJ2-4; a possible D gene is TRBD1 (6 bases). The CDR3 is made up of 13 amino acids. CDR1 and CDR2 (germline): SGDLS, YYNGEE. V was clipped by 7 bases and J by 8 bases, with 16 bases between them. The CDR3, as DNA: TGTGCCAGCTCACTAGGGGGTAGAGACATTCAGTACTTC. Protein: CASSLGGRDIQYF.

The chain carries TRBV13 and TRBJ2-1; D is possibly TRBD1 (5 bases). This CDR3 is 17 amino acids long. The germline gives CDR1 PRHDT, CDR2 FYEKMQ (reference sequence). V was clipped by 1 base and J by 6 bases, with 19 bases between them. This CDR3 reads CASSLVSYNEGVNEQFF. The CDR3 nucleotides are TGTGCCAGCAGCTTAGTTTCTTACAACGAAGGGGTCAATGAGCAGTTCTTC. Full variable domain (remainder filled in from reference TRBV13 and TRBJ2-1): AAGVIQSPRHLIKEKRETATLKCYPIPRHDTVYWYQQGPGQDPQFLISFYEKMQSDKGSIPDRFSAQQFSDYHSELNMSSLELGDSALYFCASSLVSYNEGVNEQFFGPGTRLTVL.

This clone was counted once. V and J are TRBV11-1 and TRBJ2-7, with D perhaps TRBD1 (5 bases). Germline lookup yields CDR1 SGHAT and CDR2 FQDESV (reference sequence). V was cut by 1 base and J by 3 bases, with 10 bases left in between. CDR3 size: 14 residues. In DNA form, the CDR3 reads TGTGCCAGCAGCTTAGTAGGGGCAGTCTACGAGCAGTACTTC. It yields the protein CASSLVGAVYEQYF.

The chain uses TRBV2 and TRBJ2-1; 9 bases match TRBD2. The V gene's germline CDR1 is SNHLY and CDR2 FYNNEI. The CDR3 is made up of 16 amino acids. J gave up 2 bases and V 3 bases, and 5 bases lay outside the gene matches. CDR3 coding DNA: TGTGCCAGCAGTGATCCAGCGGGAGGACCCTACAATGAGCAGTTCTTC. Amino acids: CASSDPAGGPYNEQFF. Together with reference TRBV2 and TRBJ2-1, the CDR3 gives the full variable domain: EPEVTQTPSHQVTQMGQEVILRCVPISNHLYFYWYRQILGQKVEFLVSFYNNEISEKSEIFDDQFSVERPDGSNFTLKIRSTKLEDSAMYFCASSDPAGGPYNEQFFGPGTRLTVL.

This clone has a handful of counts. This chain connects TRBV6-1 to TRBJ2-3; D ambiguous. The CDR3 loop spans 15 amino acids. V was cut by 1 base and J by 1 base, with 9 bases left in between. The germline gives CDR1 MNHNS, CDR2 SASEGT. CDR3: CASSEEGAGTDTQYF. CDR3 nucleotide sequence: TGTGCCAGCAGTGAAGAAGGAGCCGGCACAGATACGCAGTATTTT.

This clone has only one observation. The rearrangement links TRBV6-5 to TRBJ1-2, with a weak D call TRBD1 (5 bases). Germline V gene sequence: CDR1 MNHEY, CDR2 SVGAGI. Trimming left V 0 bases short and J 4 bases short, with 9 bases between. The CDR3 contains 14 residues. The CDR3: CASSYSRTTYGYTF. In nucleotides, the CDR3 is TGTGCCAGCAGTTACTCGCGGACAACCTATGGCTACACCTTC.

This clone appeared once. The genes are TRBV2 and TRBJ2-5; D may be TRBD2 (6 bases). This CDR3 has 18 amino acids. V was shortened by 8 bases and J by 5 bases, with 30 bases between the two germline ends. Germline V lookup: CDR1 SNHLY, CDR2 FYNNEI. This CDR3 reads CASGRTVPKRAMGETQYF. The CDR3 nucleotides are TGTGCCAGCGGACGCACCGTCCCAAAGCGGGCAATGGGGGAGACCCAGTACTTC.

The V and J genes are TRBV4-2 and TRBJ2-5, with 11 positions matching TRBD2. In germline, CDR1 is LGHNA, CDR2 YNFKEQ. The trim removed 4 bases at V and 4 bases at J, leaving 8 bases unmatched. This CDR3 is built from 16 residues. CDR3 DNA: TGTGCCAGCAGCCCGAATCGGCTAGCGGGAGGAGAGACCCAGTACTTC. It specifies CASSPNRLAGGETQYF.

V is TRBV18 and J is TRBJ2-1, with 7 bases that match TRBD1. This CDR3 region has 15 residues. Trimming took 5 bases from V and 4 from J; bases not matched to a gene: 8. From germline, CDR1 is KGHSH and CDR2 LQKENI. This chain's CDR3 is CASSESGQTYNEQFF. For the CDR3, the DNA is TGTGCCAGCTCAGAATCGGGACAGACGTACAATGAGCAGTTCTTC.

This clone has only a few counts. The chain recombines TRBV25-1 with TRBJ2-1; 8 nucleotides align to TRBD2. Trimming removed 4 bases from V and 15 bases from J; junction bases left unmatched: 8. CDR1 and CDR2 (germline): MGHDK, SYGVNS. This CDR3 is built from 12 residues. CDR3 protein: CASSGVAGRGFF. CDR3 coding DNA: TGTGCCAGCAGTGGGGTAGCGGGAAGGGGGTTCTTC.

This chain connects TRBV28 to TRBJ1-1; 7 bases are shared with TRBD1. The J segment lost 6 bases and the V segment lost 5 bases, leaving 12 bases of the junction unmatched. Germline V gene sequence: CDR1 MDHEN, CDR2 SYDVKM. The CDR3 has 15 amino acids. CDR3 bases: TGTGCCAGCAGTCCCGTGAGGGGGCTTTCCGCTGAAGCTTTCTTT. Its protein is CASSPVRGLSAEAFF.

This chain joins TRBV19 and TRBJ2-5; 11 bases match TRBD1. The V and J ends lost 6 bases and 3 bases, in that order; junction bases with no gene match: 6. The CDR3 contains 15 residues. Germline V gene sequence: CDR1 LNHDA, CDR2 SQIVND (reference sequence). DNA for the CDR3: TGTGCCAGTAGGCACCGGACAGGGGGCAAAGAGACCCAGTACTTC. The encoded protein is CASRHRTGGKETQYF.

This clone was recorded a few times. The rearrangement joins TRBV5-4 to TRBJ1-2; tentatively, D is TRBD1 (5 bases). Germline V gene sequence: CDR1 SGHNT, CDR2 YYREEE (reference sequence). This CDR3 is 12 amino acids long. The V end was cut by 0 bases, the J end by 7 bases, with 7 bases between. CDR3 in amino acids: CASSLEGLGYTF. Here the CDR3 DNA reads TGTGCCAGCAGCTTGGAGGGGCTTGGCTACACCTTC.

This clone has a handful of counts. The J gene is TRBJ2-7, the V gene TRBV19, with D possibly matching TRBD1 (5 bases). The CDR3 has 15 residues. V was clipped by 6 bases and J by 5 bases, with 20 bases between them. Germline assignment: CDR1 LNHDA and CDR2 SQIVND (reference sequence). CDR3 region: CASSPSRRVTHEQYF. CDR3 coding DNA: TGTGCCAGTAGCCCCTCCCGCAGGGTCACCCACGAGCAGTACTTC.